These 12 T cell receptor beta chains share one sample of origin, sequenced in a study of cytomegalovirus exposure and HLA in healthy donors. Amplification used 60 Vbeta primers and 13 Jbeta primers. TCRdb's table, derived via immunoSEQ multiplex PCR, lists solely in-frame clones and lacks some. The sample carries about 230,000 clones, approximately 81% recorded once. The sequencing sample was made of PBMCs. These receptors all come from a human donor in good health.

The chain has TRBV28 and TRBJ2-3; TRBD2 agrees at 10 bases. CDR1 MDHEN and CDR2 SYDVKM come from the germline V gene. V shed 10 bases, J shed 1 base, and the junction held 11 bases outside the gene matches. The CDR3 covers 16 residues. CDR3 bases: TGTGCCACCGGCCTAGCGGGAGTGTGGGGCACAGATACGCAGTATTTT. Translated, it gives CATGLAGVWGTDTQYF.

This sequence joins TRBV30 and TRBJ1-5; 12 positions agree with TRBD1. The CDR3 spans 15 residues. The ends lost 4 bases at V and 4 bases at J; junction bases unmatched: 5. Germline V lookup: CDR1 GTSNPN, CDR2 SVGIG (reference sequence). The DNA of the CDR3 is TGTGCCTGGACTCGGGACAGGGGGCGAAATCAGCCCCAGCATTTT. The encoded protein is CAWTRDRGRNQPQHF.

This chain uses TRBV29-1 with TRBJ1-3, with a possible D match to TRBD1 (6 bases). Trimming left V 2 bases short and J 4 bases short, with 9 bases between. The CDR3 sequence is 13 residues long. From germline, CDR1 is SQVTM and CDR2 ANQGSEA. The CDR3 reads CSVELQGGNTIYF. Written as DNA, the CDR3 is TGCAGCGTTGAACTTCAGGGGGGAAACACCATATATTTT.

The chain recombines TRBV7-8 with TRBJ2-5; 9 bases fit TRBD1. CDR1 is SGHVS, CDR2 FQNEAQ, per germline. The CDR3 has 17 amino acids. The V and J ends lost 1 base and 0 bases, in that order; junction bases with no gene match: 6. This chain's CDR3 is CASSLGGTGIHQETQYF. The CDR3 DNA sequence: TGTGCCAGCAGCTTAGGGGGGACAGGGATACACCAAGAGACCCAGTACTTC.

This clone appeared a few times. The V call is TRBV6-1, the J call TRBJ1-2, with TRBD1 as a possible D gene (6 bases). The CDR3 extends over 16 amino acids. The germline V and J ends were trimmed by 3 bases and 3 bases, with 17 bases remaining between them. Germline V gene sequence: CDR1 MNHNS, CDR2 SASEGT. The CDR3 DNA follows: TGTGCCAGCAGTGACACCGGGACACAACTTTACTATGGCTACACCTTC. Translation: CASSDTGTQLYYGYTF.

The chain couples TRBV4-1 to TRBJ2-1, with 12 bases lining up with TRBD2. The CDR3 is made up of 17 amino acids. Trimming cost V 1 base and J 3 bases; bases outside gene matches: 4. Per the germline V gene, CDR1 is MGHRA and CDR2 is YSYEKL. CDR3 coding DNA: TGCGCCAGCAGCCAAGGGACTAGCGGGAAGAACTACAATGAGCAGTTCTTC. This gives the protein CASSQGTSGKNYNEQFF.

Here the CDR3 reads CASSADRDWEKLFF. In DNA form, the CDR3 reads TGCGCCAGCAGCGCCGACAGGGACTGGGAAAAACTGTTTTTT. This chain joins TRBV4-1 and TRBJ1-4; 7 nucleotides line up with TRBD1. From germline, CDR1 is MGHRA and CDR2 YSYEKL. With 5 bases clipped from V and 8 bases from J, the junction kept 8 bases outside the gene matches. This CDR3 comprises 14 residues.

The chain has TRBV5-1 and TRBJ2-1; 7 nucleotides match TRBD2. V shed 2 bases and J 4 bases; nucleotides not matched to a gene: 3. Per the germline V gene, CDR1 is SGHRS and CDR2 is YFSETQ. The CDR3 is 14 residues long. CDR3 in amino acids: CASSLSGTYNEQFF. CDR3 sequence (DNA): TGCGCCAGCAGCTTAAGCGGGACGTACAATGAGCAGTTCTTC.

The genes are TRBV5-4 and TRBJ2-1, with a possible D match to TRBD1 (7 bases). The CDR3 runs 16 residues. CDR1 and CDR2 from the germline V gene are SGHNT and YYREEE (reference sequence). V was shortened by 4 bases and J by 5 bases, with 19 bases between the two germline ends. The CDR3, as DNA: TGTGCCAGCAGCAATTGGGGGGCTACAGGGGACAATGAGCAGTTCTTC. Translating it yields CASSNWGATGDNEQFF.

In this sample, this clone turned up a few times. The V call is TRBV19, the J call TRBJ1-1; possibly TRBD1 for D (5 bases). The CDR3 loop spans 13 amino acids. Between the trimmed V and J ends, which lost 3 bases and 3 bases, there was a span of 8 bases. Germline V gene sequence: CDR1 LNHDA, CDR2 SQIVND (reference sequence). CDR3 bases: TGTGCCAGTAGTATGGACACTTACACTGAAGCTTTCTTT. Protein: CASSMDTYTEAFF.

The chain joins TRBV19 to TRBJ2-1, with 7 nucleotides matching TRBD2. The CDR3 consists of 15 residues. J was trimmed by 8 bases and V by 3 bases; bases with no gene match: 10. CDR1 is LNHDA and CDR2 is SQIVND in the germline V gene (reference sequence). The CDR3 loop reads CASSIRAGYIHEQFF. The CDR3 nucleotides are TGTGCCAGTAGTATCAGAGCGGGATATATCCATGAGCAGTTCTTC.

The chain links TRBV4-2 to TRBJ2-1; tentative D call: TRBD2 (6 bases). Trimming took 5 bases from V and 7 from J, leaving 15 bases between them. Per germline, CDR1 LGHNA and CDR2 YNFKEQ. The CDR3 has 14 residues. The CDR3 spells CASSRGLAENEQFF. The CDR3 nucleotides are TGTGCCAGCAGCAGAGGGTTAGCGGAGAATGAGCAGTTCTTC.